Below are 20 T cell receptor beta chains sequenced from a single sample in a study of T cell repertoires in aging, cancer and after chemotherapy. TRB rearrangements spanning V, D and J were amplified using mixed TRB-A/B primers. TCRdb processed the multiplex PCR reads anew with MiXCR; each CDR3 protein has one entry. The data contain fewer than 4,500 distinct CDR3 sequences, about a quarter of them singletons. The template was genomic DNA from peripheral blood, not RNA. The specimen sequenced was blood. These receptors were obtained from a human donor with a blood cancer.

The chain recombines TRBV18 with TRBJ2-3; D uncertain. Looked up from germline, CDR1 is KGHSH and CDR2 is LQKENI. The CDR3 totals 14 residues. The V and J ends lost 3 bases and 0 bases respectively, with 7 bases between them. The CDR3 sequence is CASSPPHSTDTQYF. The CDR3 DNA is TGTGCCAGCTCACCCCCACACAGCACAGATACGCAGTATTTT.

This clonotype qualifies as medium-sized. The chain recombines TRBV19 with TRBJ2-3; 16 bases are shared with TRBD2. This CDR3 is 18 amino acids long. The germline V gene encodes CDR1 LNHDA and CDR2 SQIVND (reference sequence). The junction had 7 bases not matched to a gene; V was cut back by 3 bases and J by 4 bases. The CDR3 protein is CASSMGLAGGPTSDTQYF. Written as DNA, the CDR3 is TGTGCCAGTAGTATGGGACTAGCGGGAGGGCCTACGTCAGATACGCAGTATTTT.

This clonotype was seen more than once but under ten times. The chain carries TRBV19 and TRBJ2-7, with D possibly called TRBD1 or TRBD2 (8 bases each). The germline V gene has CDR1 LNHDA and CDR2 SQIVND (reference sequence). CDR3 size: 17 residues. Trimming left V 4 bases short and J 4 bases short, with 23 bases between. This CDR3 reads CASSTGRGQSGSYEQYF. The CDR3 coding sequence is TGTGCCAGTAGTACTGGCAGGGGGCAAAGCGGGAGTTACGAGCAGTACTTC.

V is TRBV20-1 and J is TRBJ2-2, with D perhaps TRBD2 (6 bases). V dropped 3 bases and J dropped 4 bases, with 15 bases sitting between them. Germline assignment: CDR1 DFQATT and CDR2 SNEGSKA (reference sequence). This CDR3 region has 15 residues. The CDR3, as DNA: TGCAGTGCTAGGGGTTTCGGGAGTGCCACCGGGGAGCTGTTTTTT. Protein: CSARGFGSATGELFF.

The gene calls are TRBV4-1 and TRBJ1-5, with D tentatively TRBD1 (6 bases). With 4 bases removed from V and 5 bases from J, the gap between germline ends came to 15 bases. CDR3 size: 15 residues. CDR1 and CDR2 (germline): MGHRA, YSYEKL. The CDR3 nucleotides are TGCGCCAGCAGCCCCCCAGGGGAGGGCTATCAGCCCCAGCATTTT. It yields the protein CASSPPGEGYQPQHF.

This clonotype came up a few times. The chain combines TRBV19 with TRBJ1-1; 7 positions agree with TRBD1. The CDR3 is 15 residues long. Losses at the gene ends were 5 bases for V and 1 base for J; bases not matched to a gene: 7. CDR1 is LNHDA, CDR2 SQIVND, per germline (reference sequence). In nucleotides, the CDR3 is TGTGCCAGTAGTGCTACCGGGACAGAGAACACTGAAGCTTTCTTT. This sequence encodes CASSATGTENTEAFF. The entire variable domain, with the rest obtained from reference TRBV19 and TRBJ1-1, is as follows: DGGITQSPKYLFRKEGQNVTLSCEQNLNHDAMYWYRQDPGQGLRLIYYSQIVNDFQKGDIAEGYSVSREKKESFPLTVTSAQKNPTAFYLCASSATGTENTEAFFGQGTRLTVV.

This clonotype is categorized as medium-sized. The chain couples TRBV5-6 to TRBJ2-3; TRBD2 matches 10 bases. Per germline, CDR1 SGHDT and CDR2 YYEEEE. The CDR3 runs 19 residues. J gave up 3 bases and V 0 bases, and 13 bases lay outside the gene matches. The CDR3 spells CASSLEWASGSARTDTQYF. CDR3 in DNA: TGTGCCAGCAGCTTGGAATGGGCTAGCGGGAGCGCTCGGACAGATACGCAGTATTTT.

This clonotype was detected a few times. The chain links TRBV24-1 to TRBJ2-4; no definite D call. Germline V gene sequence: CDR1 KGHDR, CDR2 SFDVKD. V shed 5 bases and J shed 5 bases, with 9 bases lying between them. The CDR3 spans 13 residues. In DNA, the CDR3 is TGTGCCACCAGTGTGTCCGGCGAAAACATTCAGTACTTC. This gives the protein CATSVSGENIQYF.

J is TRBJ2-3 and V is TRBV6-4, with 8 nucleotides matching TRBD1. Germline lookup yields CDR1 MRHNA and CDR2 SNTAGT. V was pared by 3 bases and J by 5 bases, with 10 bases of the junction left unmatched. CDR3 size: 16 residues. The CDR3 region has the DNA TGTGCCAGCAGTGAAACCTCGACAGGGGACATAGATACGCAGTATTTT. Amino acids: CASSETSTGDIDTQYF.

This clonotype was seen a handful of times. The genes are TRBV20-1 and TRBJ1-2; D may be TRBD1 (5 bases). The CDR3 extends over 17 amino acids. V was cut by 0 bases and J by 6 bases, with 23 bases left in between. From germline, CDR1 is DFQATT and CDR2 SNEGSKA (reference sequence). This CDR3 reads CSAREGWGGSSGDGYTF. DNA for the CDR3: TGCAGTGCTAGAGAGGGCTGGGGCGGAAGCAGCGGGGATGGCTACACCTTC.

This clonotype was counted between two and nine times. This chain links TRBV19 with TRBJ1-6; no reliable D call. Germline V lookup: CDR1 LNHDA, CDR2 SQIVND (reference sequence). The CDR3 extends over 17 amino acids. V was cut by 5 bases and J by 3 bases, with 17 bases left in between. The CDR3 bases are TGTGCCAGTAGTTTACCTTCGGGCGCCAGCTATAATTCACCCCTCCACTTT. It is translated as CASSLPSGASYNSPLHF.

As regards this clonotype: A much more abundant neighbour one base away suggests this may be a read error. The rearrangement uses TRBV7-6 and TRBJ2-1, with 12 bases fitting TRBD2. CDR3 length: 15 residues. CDR1 is SGHVS, CDR2 FNYEAQ, per germline. CDR3 region: CAGSFGLAGGTEQFF. The CDR3 DNA reads TGTGCCGGCAGCTTTGGGCTAGCGGGAGGGACTGAGCAGTTCTTC.

This clonotype has a single count. One junction end does not reproduce the germline sequence, and a read error may be involved. The CDR3 spells CSALAGGGTGELLF. As DNA, the CDR3 is TGCAGTGCTCTAGCGGGAGGTGGAACCGGGGAGCTGTTGTTT. V is TRBV20-1 and J is TRBJ2-2, with TRBD2 matching 11 bases. The length of the CDR3 is 14 residues. The V gene's germline CDR1 is DFQATT and CDR2 SNEGSKA (reference sequence).

This clonotype showed up just a few times. The J gene is TRBJ2-3, the V gene TRBV20-1; weak D call: TRBD2 (6 bases). The CDR3 runs 15 residues. Trimming removed 1 base from V and 2 bases from J, with 13 bases in between. Germline loops: CDR1 DFQATT, CDR2 SNEGSKA (reference sequence). CDR3 sequence reads: CSARGVGLNTDTQYF. CDR3 nucleotides: TGCAGTGCTAGAGGAGTGGGACTTAACACAGATACGCAGTATTTT.

This clonotype is judged medium-sized. The J gene is TRBJ1-3, the V gene TRBV13; no clear D. Germline CDR1 is PRHDT and CDR2 is FYEKMQ (reference sequence). This CDR3 comprises 17 residues. The germline V and J ends were trimmed by 3 bases and 0 bases, with 15 bases remaining between them. CDR3 nucleotide sequence: TGTGCCAGCAGCTTGGGATACCTCTCAAACTCTGGAAACACCATATATTTT. Its translation: CASSLGYLSNSGNTIYF.

The rearrangement links TRBV7-2 to TRBJ2-7; 10 bases agree with TRBD1. Losses at the gene ends were 4 bases for V and 5 bases for J; bases not matched to a gene: 8. Germline V gene sequence: CDR1 SGHTA, CDR2 FQGNSA. The CDR3 is made up of 15 amino acids. The DNA of the CDR3 is TGTGCCAGCAGCTCGCGGACAGGGGGATGGGACGAGCAGTACTTC. Its translation: CASSSRTGGWDEQYF.

This clonotype came up once. The chain has TRBV27 and TRBJ2-7; 9 bases align to TRBD1. From germline, CDR1 is MNHEY and CDR2 SMNVEV (reference sequence). V trimming: 6 bases; J trimming: 5 bases; junction bases outside the gene matches: 8. This CDR3 region has 14 residues. CDR3: CASRTGTGNHEQYF. Here the CDR3 DNA reads TGTGCCAGCAGAACCGGGACAGGGAACCACGAGCAGTACTTC.

The chain carries TRBV5-4 and TRBJ2-7; D ambiguous. The CDR3 is made up of 12 amino acids. CDR1 and CDR2 from the germline V gene are SGHNT and YYREEE (reference sequence). Between the trimmed V and J ends, which lost 4 bases and 5 bases, there was a span of 10 bases. The CDR3 loop is CASSLPRNEQYF. The DNA of the CDR3 is TGTGCCAGCAGCCTCCCAAGGAACGAGCAGTACTTC.

This rearrangement joins TRBV5-1 to TRBJ2-1; 13 bases are a match to TRBD2. The CDR3 sequence is 16 residues long. The germline V gene has CDR1 SGHRS and CDR2 YFSETQ. After removal of 6 bases from V and 6 bases from J, the junction contained 9 bases not matched to a gene. The CDR3 DNA follows: TGCGCCAGCATACCCAGCGGACTAGCGGGAGCCAATGAGCAGTTCTTC. This encodes CASIPSGLAGANEQFF.

This clonotype was seen a handful of times. The genes are TRBV10-3 and TRBJ1-2; maybe TRBD1 (5 bases). Between the trimmed V and J ends, which lost 4 bases and 4 bases, there was a span of 7 bases. This CDR3 spans 12 amino acids. Germline V gene data show CDR1 as ENHRY and CDR2 as SYGVKD. CDR3 in amino acids: CAISGDGYGYTF. The CDR3 region has the DNA TGTGCCATCAGTGGGGACGGCTATGGCTACACCTTC.